This TCR beta chain was found in a study of CD8+ T cells in alopecia areata. Study-wide points: Scalp and blood samples kept many expanded lesional clones throughout tofacitinib.

This clone appeared a single time. As yet, its antigen is unknown. Treatment noted: oral pan-JAK inhibitor, 5-10 mg twice daily. This CDR3 contains 15 residues. Germline V gene data show CDR1 as GTSNPN and CDR2 as SVGIG (reference sequence). The V and J ends lost 0 bases and 1 base respectively, with 9 bases between them. RNA extraction was followed by reverse transcription into cDNA, which acted as the sequencing template. Assay: immunoSEQ multiplex PCR; the TCRdb copy retains only in-frame clones and omits some. The repertoire consists of 150,000 to 250,000 clones, with approximately 60% occurring once and the leading ten covering 3% to 3.5%.

This sequence was found in a human donor with alopecia areata. This material consisted of CD4+ T cells sorted from blood, taken at week 4, from a patient treated with tofacitinib. The V and J genes are TRBV30 and TRBJ2-2; D is undetermined. The CDR3 DNA reads as TGTGCCTGGAGTGTAGTTCGGCAGAACACCGGGGAGCTGTTTTTT. Residues: CAWSVVRQNTGELFF. The whole variable domain, remainder taken from reference TRBV30 and TRBJ2-2, is SQTIHQWPATLVQPVGSPLSLECTVEGTSNPNLYWYRQAAGRGLQLLFYSVGIGQISSEVPQNLSASRPQDRQFILSSKKLLLSDSGFYLCAWSVVRQNTGELFFGEGSRLTVL.